What follows is one TCR beta chain and its context. The junction shows a germline mismatch at one end, possibly a read error. The germline V gene encodes CDR1 GTSNPN and CDR2 SVGIG (reference sequence). CDR3 length: 14 amino acids. TCRdb re-analysed the PCR reads in MiXCR, keeping a single row per CDR3 protein. The table shows hundreds of thousands of distinct CDR3 sequences, with 25% occurring only once. This sample is part of a study of molecular identifiers for immune sequencing clone quantification. The clonotype originates from a human donor in good health. Some libraries in this study had Jurkat cell RNA spiked in. The sample consisted of naive CD8+ T cells from blood, with Jurkat cell RNA spiked in. The subset: FACS-sorted CD8+CD4-CCR7+CD45RA+ naive T cells. The rearrangement links TRBV30 to TRBJ2-5; 8 bases agree with TRBD1. CDR3 nucleotide sequence: TGTGCCTGGAGTACAGGACAGGGTCAAGGGACCCAGTACTTC. This codes for CAWSTGQGQGTQYF.